The 3 T cell receptor beta chains below were found in one sample sequenced in a study of response to subunit inactivated influenza vaccine. TCRdb reprocessed the RT-PCR reads via MiXCR and lists one record per CDR3 protein. The table records about 580,000 distinct CDR3 sequences, about 14% of them present only once. Here the sequenced sample was PBMCs from blood, taken roughly 13 days after vaccination. Every receptor here comes from a man aged 50-60 years who received an inactivated influenza vaccine.

This clonotype was detected only a few times. The rearrangement links TRBV9 to TRBJ2-5, with 8 bases identical to TRBD2. The CDR3 loop spans 15 amino acids. Germline V gene sequence: CDR1 SGDLS, CDR2 YYNGEE. V trimming: 0 bases; J trimming: 1 base; junction bases outside the gene matches: 2. CDR3 nucleotides: TGTGCCAGCAGCGTAGTAGCGGGGTCCCAAGAGACCCAGTACTTC. It translates to CASSVVAGSQETQYF.

This clonotype was counted many times. The junction departs from germline at one end; a sequencing error may be responsible. V gene TRBV12-3 or TRBV12-4 combines with J gene TRBJ2-4; D is ambiguous. The CDR3 sequence is 14 residues long. DNA for the CDR3: TGTGCCAGCAGCTTAGATCTAGCCAAAAACATTCAGTACTTC. Amino acids: CASSLDLAKNIQYF.

This clonotype was recorded many times. The chain carries TRBV7-2 and TRBJ2-3, with 7 bases fitting TRBD2. After removal of 1 base from V and 4 bases from J, the junction contained 5 bases not matched to a gene. The CDR3 extends over 15 amino acids. The germline V gene encodes CDR1 SGHTA and CDR2 FQGNSA. CDR3 sequence reads: CASSLDGLVSDTQYF. The CDR3 DNA sequence: TGTGCCAGCAGCTTAGACGGACTAGTATCAGATACGCAGTATTTT.